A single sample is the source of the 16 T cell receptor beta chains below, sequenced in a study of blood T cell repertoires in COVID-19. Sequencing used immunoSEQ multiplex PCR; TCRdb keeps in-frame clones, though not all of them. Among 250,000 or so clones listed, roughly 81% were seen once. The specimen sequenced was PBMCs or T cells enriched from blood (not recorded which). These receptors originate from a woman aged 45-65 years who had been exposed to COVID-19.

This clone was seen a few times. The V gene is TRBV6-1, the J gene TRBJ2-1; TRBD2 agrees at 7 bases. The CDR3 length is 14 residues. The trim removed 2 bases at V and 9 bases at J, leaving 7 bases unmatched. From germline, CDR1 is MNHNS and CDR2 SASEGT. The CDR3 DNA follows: TGTGCCAGCAGTGAACGGGGGGAAATAGGTGAGCAGTTCTTC. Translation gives CASSERGEIGEQFF.

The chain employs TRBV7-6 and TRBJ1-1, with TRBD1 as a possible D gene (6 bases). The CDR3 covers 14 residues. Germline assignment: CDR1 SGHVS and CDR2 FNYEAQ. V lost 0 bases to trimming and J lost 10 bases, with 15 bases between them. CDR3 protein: CASSLATGMIGAFF. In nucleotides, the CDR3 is TGTGCCAGCAGCTTAGCAACAGGGATGATAGGAGCTTTCTTT.

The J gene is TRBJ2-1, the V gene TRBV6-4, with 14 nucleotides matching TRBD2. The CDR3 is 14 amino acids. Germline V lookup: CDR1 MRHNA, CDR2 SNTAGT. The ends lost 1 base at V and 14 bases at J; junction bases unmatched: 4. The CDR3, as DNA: TGTGCCAGCAGTGACTTGGGACTAGCGGGGGTTAAGTTCTTC. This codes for CASSDLGLAGVKFF.

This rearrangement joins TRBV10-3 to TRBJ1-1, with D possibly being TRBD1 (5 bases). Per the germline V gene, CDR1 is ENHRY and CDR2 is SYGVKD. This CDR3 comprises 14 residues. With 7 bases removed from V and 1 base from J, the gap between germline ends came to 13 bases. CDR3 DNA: TGTGCCATCACCCGCGACAGCCCGAACACTGAAGCTTTCTTT. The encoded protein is CAITRDSPNTEAFF.

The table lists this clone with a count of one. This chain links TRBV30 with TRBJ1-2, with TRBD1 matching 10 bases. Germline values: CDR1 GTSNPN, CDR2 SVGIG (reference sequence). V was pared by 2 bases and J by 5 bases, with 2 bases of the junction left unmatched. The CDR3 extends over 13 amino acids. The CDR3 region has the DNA TGTGCCTGGAGTCCGGGACAGGGGTATGGCTACACCTTC. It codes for CAWSPGQGYGYTF.

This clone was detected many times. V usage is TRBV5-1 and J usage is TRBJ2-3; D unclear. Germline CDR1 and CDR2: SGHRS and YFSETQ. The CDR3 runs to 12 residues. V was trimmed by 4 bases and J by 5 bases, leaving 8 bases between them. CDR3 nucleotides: TGCGCCAGCAGCCCCAACGGAGATACGCAGTATTTT. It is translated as CASSPNGDTQYF.

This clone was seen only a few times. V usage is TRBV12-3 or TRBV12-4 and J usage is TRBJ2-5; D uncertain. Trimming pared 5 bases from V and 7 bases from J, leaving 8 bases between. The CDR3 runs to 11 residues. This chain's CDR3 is CASSPSGTQYF. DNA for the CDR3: TGTGCCAGCAGTCCCTCGGGGACCCAGTACTTC.

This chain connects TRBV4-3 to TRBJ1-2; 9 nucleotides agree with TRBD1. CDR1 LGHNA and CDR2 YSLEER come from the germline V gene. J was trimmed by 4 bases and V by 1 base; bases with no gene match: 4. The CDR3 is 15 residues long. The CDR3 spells CASSQGTGVVYGYTF. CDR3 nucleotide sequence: TGCGCCAGCAGCCAAGGGACAGGGGTCGTCTATGGCTACACCTTC.

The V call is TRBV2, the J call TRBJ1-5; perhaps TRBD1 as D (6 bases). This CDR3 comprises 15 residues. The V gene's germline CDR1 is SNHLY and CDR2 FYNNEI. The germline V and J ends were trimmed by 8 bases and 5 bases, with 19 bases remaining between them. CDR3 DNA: TGTGCCAGCTGGGGGGGGGCAGGCCCCTATCAGCCCCAGCATTTT. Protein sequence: CASWGGAGPYQPQHF.

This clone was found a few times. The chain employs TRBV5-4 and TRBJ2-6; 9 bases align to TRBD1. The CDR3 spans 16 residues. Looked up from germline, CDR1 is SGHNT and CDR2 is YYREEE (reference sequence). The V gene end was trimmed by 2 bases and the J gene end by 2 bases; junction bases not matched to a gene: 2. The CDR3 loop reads CASSFGTGPGANVLTF. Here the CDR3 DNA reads TGTGCCAGCAGCTTCGGGACAGGGCCTGGGGCCAACGTCCTGACTTTC.

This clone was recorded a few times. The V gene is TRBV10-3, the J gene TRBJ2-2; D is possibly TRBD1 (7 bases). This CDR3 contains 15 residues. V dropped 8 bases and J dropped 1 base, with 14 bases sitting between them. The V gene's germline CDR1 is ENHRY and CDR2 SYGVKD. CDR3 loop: CAIGGTALNTGELFF. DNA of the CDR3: TGTGCCATCGGGGGGACAGCCTTGAACACCGGGGAGCTGTTTTTT.

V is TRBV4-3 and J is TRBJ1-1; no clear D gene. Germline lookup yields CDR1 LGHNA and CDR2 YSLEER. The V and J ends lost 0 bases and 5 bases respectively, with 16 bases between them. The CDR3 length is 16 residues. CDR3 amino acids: CASSQDIGGGRTEAFF. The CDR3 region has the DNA TGCGCCAGCAGCCAAGATATTGGAGGAGGGAGGACTGAAGCTTTCTTT.

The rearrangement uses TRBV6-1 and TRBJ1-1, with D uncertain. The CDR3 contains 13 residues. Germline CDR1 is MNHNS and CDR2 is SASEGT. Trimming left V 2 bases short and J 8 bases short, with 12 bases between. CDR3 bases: TGTGCCAGCAGTGAAAGCTGGACGGGGGAAGCTTTCTTT. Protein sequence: CASSESWTGEAFF.

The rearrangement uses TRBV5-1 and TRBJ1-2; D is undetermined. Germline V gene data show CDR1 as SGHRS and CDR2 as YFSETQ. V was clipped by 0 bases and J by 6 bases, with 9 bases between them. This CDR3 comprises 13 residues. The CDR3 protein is CASSLGLVDGYTF. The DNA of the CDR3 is TGCGCCAGCAGCTTGGGACTGGTGGATGGCTACACCTTC.

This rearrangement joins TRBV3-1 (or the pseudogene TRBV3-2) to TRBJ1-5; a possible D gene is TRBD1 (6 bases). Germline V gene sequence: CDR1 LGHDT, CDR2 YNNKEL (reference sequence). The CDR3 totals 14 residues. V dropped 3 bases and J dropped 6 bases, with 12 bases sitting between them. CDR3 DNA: TGTGCCAGCAGCCAGGGAGGGACAAGTCAGCCCCAGCATTTT. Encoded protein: CASSQGGTSQPQHF.

The CDR3 DNA follows: TGCGCCAGCAGCTTGGGAGACGGTGCTAGCTCTGGGGCCAACGTCCTGACTTTC. This translates into CASSLGDGASSGANVLTF. This chain joins TRBV5-1 and TRBJ2-6; D remains ambiguous. V shed 0 bases and J shed 0 bases, with 13 bases lying between them. This CDR3 contains 18 residues. Germline-derived CDR1 and CDR2 are SGHRS and YFSETQ.